Reported below is one TCR beta chain. This sample is drawn from a study of blood T cell repertoires in COVID-19. Whole-study context: From the United States, Italy and Spain came samples of acute and convalescent COVID-19.

Some clones are missing from TCRdb's copy, which holds only in-frame ones; the method was immunoSEQ multiplex PCR. The sample lists hundreds of thousands of clones; approximately 91% were seen once. From germline, CDR1 is SGHNT and CDR2 YENEEA. Trimming cost V 4 bases and J 6 bases; bases outside gene matches: 11. This CDR3 contains 15 residues. The sequenced material came from peripheral blood. The receptor's source is a woman aged 25 to 39 with acute or convalescent COVID-19. This chain connects TRBV11-3 to TRBJ1-1; 7 nucleotides match TRBD1. CDR3 bases: TGTGCCAGCAGCTCGTGGGGGCAGGGGGAGGCTGAAGCTTTCTTT. Its protein is CASSSWGQGEAEAFF. The full variable domain, rest sourced from reference TRBV11-3 and TRBJ1-1, is EAGVVQSPRYKIIEKKQPVAFWCNPISGHNTLYWYLQNLGQGPELLIRYENEEAVDDSQLPKDRFSAERLKGVDSTLKIQPAELGDSAVYLCASSSWGQGEAEAFFGQGTRLTVV.